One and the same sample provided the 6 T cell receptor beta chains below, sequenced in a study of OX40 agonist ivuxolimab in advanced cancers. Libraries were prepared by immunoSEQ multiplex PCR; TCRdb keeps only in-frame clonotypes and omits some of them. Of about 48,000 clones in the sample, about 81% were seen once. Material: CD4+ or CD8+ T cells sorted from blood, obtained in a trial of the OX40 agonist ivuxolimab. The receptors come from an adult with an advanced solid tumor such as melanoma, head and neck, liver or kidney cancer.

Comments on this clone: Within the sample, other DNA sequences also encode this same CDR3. CDR3 residues: CASSLLAGGPTGELFF. DNA for the CDR3: TGTGCCAGCAGTTTACTAGCGGGAGGGCCCACCGGGGAGCTGTTTTTT. This chain uses TRBV27 with TRBJ2-2, with 12 bases lining up with TRBD2. The germline CDR1 and CDR2 sequences are MNHEY and SMNVEV (reference sequence). The CDR3 is made up of 16 amino acids. The trim removed 2 bases at V and 4 bases at J, leaving 2 bases unmatched.

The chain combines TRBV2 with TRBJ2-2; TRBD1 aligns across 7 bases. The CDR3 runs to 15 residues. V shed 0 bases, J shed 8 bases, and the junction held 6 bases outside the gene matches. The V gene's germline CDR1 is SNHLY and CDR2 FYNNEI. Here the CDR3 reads CASSEAGQFGGELFF. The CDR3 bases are TGTGCCAGCAGTGAAGCGGGACAGTTTGGTGGGGAGCTGTTTTTT.

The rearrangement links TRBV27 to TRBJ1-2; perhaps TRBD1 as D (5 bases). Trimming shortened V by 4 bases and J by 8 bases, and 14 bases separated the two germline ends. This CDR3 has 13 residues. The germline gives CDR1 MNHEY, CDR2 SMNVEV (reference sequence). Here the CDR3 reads CASSSWRGEGYTF. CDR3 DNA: TGTGCCAGCAGTTCCTGGCGGGGGGAAGGCTACACCTTC.

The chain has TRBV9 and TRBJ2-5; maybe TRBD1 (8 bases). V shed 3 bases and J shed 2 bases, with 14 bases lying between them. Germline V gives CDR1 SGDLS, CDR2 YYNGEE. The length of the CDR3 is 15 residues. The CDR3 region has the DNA TGTGCCAGCAGCGCACAGGGGGGGAGGCAAGAGACCCAGTACTTC. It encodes CASSAQGGRQETQYF.

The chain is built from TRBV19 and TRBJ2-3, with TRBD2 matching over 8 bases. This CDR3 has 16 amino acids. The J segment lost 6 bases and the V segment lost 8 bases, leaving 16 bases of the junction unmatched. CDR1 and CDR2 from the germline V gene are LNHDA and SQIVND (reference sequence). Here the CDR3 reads CASGFYSGGAGDTQYF. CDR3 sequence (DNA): TGTGCCAGTGGTTTTTACTCCGGGGGGGCCGGGGATACGCAGTATTTT.

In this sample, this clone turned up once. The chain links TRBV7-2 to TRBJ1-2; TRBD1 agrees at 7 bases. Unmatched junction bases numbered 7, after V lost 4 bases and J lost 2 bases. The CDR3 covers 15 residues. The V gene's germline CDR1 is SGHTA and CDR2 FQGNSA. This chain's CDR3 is CASSSGTAGNYGYTF. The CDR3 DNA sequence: TGTGCCAGCAGCTCCGGGACAGCTGGGAACTATGGCTACACCTTC.